This TCR beta chain was found in a study of OX40 agonist ivuxolimab in advanced cancers. Overall study context: The study reported partial responses in three patients: one hepatocellular carcinoma, two cutaneous melanoma.

Profiled with immunoSEQ multiplex PCR; TCRdb holds only in-frame clones, not every one. The data hold about 53,000 clones, with approximately 92% observed a single time. The TCR comes from an adult with an advanced solid tumor such as melanoma, head and neck, liver or kidney cancer. This specimen consisted of CD4+ or CD8+ T cells sorted from blood, obtained in a trial of the OX40 agonist ivuxolimab.

CDR3 residues: CASSPRRGAFGNTIYF. The CDR3 DNA reads TGTGCCAGCAGCCCCCGGCGGGGCGCCTTTGGAAACACCATATATTTT. This chain uses TRBV4-2 with TRBJ1-3, with a tentative D call TRBD1 (5 bases). Germline CDR1 reads LGHNA; CDR2 reads YNFKEQ. Trimming left V 4 bases short and J 3 bases short, with 16 bases between. There are 16 residues in the CDR3.